Sequencing of this TCR beta chain was carried out in a study of T cells after posttransplantation cyclophosphamide. Points from the study as a whole: Later post-transplant blood repertoires were often dominated by donor CD8+ memory clones. Blood and skin or GI T cell repertoires showed limited TRB overlap.

In the case of this clone: Its antigen is unknown.

Treatment was busulfan-fludarabine conditioning, a marrow graft, and cyclophosphamide on days +3 and +4. Only in-frame clones appear in the TCRdb table, and some are missing; sequencing was by immunoSEQ multiplex PCR. The repertoire holds 9,900 or so clones, with around four fifths as singletons. This receptor was obtained from a female patient aged 50 to 60 who received an allogeneic stem cell transplant from a related donor, was CMV-positive, and had no GVHD. Some T cells may have originated in the graft donor. This specimen was PBMCs, taken about 1,700 days after allogeneic stem cell transplant with posttransplant cyclophosphamide.

The CDR3 nucleotides read TGCGCCAGCAGCCAAGAATTGGGACTTAGCGCGAAAAACATTCAGTACTTC. Its protein product is CASSQELGLSAKNIQYF. The chain joins TRBV4-1 to TRBJ2-4; D may be TRBD2 (6 bases). The CDR3 consists of 17 residues. The germline V gene encodes CDR1 MGHRA and CDR2 YSYEKL. V lost 0 bases and J 4 bases, leaving 16 bases between the germline ends.